These T cell receptor beta chains were read from a single sample in a study of blood T cell repertoires in COVID-19. Sequencing used immunoSEQ multiplex PCR; TCRdb keeps in-frame clones, though not all of them. The sample yields roughly 130,000 clones, over 80% seen once. Sequenced: peripheral blood. These receptors all come from a man aged 30 to 39 with COVID-19, enrolled during active disease. The CDR3 runs from the conserved cysteine through the conserved F or W. D genes are given only for firm matches. Clone size appears in some rows only: once, few, many, or a class for an expanded clone.

clone_size	v_call	d_call	j_call	cdr3_nt	cdr3_aa
few	TRBV27	.	TRBJ1-5	TGTGCCAGCAGCCCGACAAGGTGGGGCAATCAGCCCCAGCATTTT	CASSPTRWGNQPQHF
few	TRBV30	.	TRBJ2-5	TGTGCCTGGAGCCAGGGGGGTAACCAAGAGACCCAGTACTTC	CAWSQGGNQETQYF
.	TRBV12-3/TRBV12-4	.	TRBJ1-6	TGTGCCAGCAGCCCGGTTAATTCTTCACCCCTCCACTTT	CASSPVNSSPLHF
.	TRBV19	.	TRBJ2-7	TGTGCCAGTAGTCCAGCCTGGAGGACAGAACTCTACGAGCAGTACTTC	CASSPAWRTELYEQYF
.	TRBV28	.	TRBJ1-6	TGTGCCAGCAGAGGGGCAGACACTCGAGTAAATTCACCCCTCCACTTT	CASRGADTRVNSPLHF
.	TRBV24-1	TRBD2	TRBJ2-3	TGTGCCACCAGTGATTTGCCGACTAGCGCAAGCACAGATACGCAGTATTTT	CATSDLPTSASTDTQYF
.	TRBV10-2	.	TRBJ2-3	TGCGCCAGTGGAGCGGGAGATACGCAGTATTTT	CASGAGDTQYF
.	TRBV7-9	TRBD2	TRBJ2-1	TGTGCCAGCAGCTACCTACTAGCGGGGGCGACTTGGCAGTTCTTC	CASSYLLAGATWQFF
.	TRBV19	.	TRBJ1-2	TGTGCCAGTAGTATCGCCGGCTCTCTAGGCTATGGCTACACCTTC	CASSIAGSLGYGYTF
.	TRBV10-2	.	TRBJ1-5	TGCGCCAGCAGTAAGGGGCCGACCATAAATCAGCCCCAGCATTTT	CASSKGPTINQPQHF
many	TRBV19	TRBD2	TRBJ2-1	TGTGCCAGTAGTTGGGCTAGCGGGGACCTTGAGCAGTTCTTC	CASSWASGDLEQFF
few	TRBV28	.	TRBJ1-4	TGTGCCAGCAGTCAGGGGTTTGAAAAACTGTTTTTT	CASSQGFEKLFF
.	TRBV7-2	TRBD2	TRBJ2-5	TGTGCCAGCAGCTTAAGAGGGACTAGCGGGAGGGAGACCCAGTACTTC	CASSLRGTSGRETQYF
.	TRBV6-2/TRBV6-3	TRBD1	TRBJ2-5	TGTGCCAGCAGTCCCCGACAGGGAAGCCAAGAGACCCAGTACTTC	CASSPRQGSQETQYF
.	TRBV5-4	.	TRBJ2-7	TGTGCCAGCAGCTTGGATTTGGTAGCGGCCTACGAGCAGTACTTC	CASSLDLVAAYEQYF
.	TRBV9	.	TRBJ2-7	TGTGCCAGCAGCCCAGCCGGGACTCACTCCTACGAGCAGTACTTC	CASSPAGTHSYEQYF
.	TRBV6-5	TRBD1	TRBJ1-5	TGTGCCAGCAGCACGGGACAGTTTAGCAATCAGCCCCAGCATTTT	CASSTGQFSNQPQHF
.	TRBV18	TRBD1	TRBJ2-1	TGTGCCAGCTCATCAAAAGCCGGGACAGGACTAAACAATGAGCAGTTCTTC	CASSSKAGTGLNNEQFF
.	TRBV4-1	.	TRBJ2-5	TGCGCCAGCAGCCCCGCAACCAGGGGAGAAGAGACCCAGTACTTC	CASSPATRGEETQYF
.	TRBV25-1	.	TRBJ2-7	TGTGCCAGCAGTGAAATGTTCAGGTACGAGCAGTACTTC	CASSEMFRYEQYF
.	TRBV6-5	TRBD2	TRBJ2-7	TGTGCCAGCAGTAAGACTAGCGGCTTCTACGAGCAGTACTTC	CASSKTSGFYEQYF
.	TRBV29-1	TRBD1	TRBJ2-2	TGCAGCGTTGAAGCGACAGGGCGTACCGGGGAGCTGTTTTTT	CSVEATGRTGELFF
.	TRBV7-3	TRBD2	TRBJ2-5	TGTGCCAGCAGCCCAAATAGCGGGAGGGCCCTGGAGACCCAGTACTTC	CASSPNSGRALETQYF
.	TRBV5-3	.	TRBJ1-2	TGTGCCAGAAGTCTTAACTATGGCTACACCTTC	CARSLNYGYTF
.	TRBV19	TRBD2	TRBJ2-7	TGTGCCAGTAGTGAGGGGACTAGCAAGTACGAGCAGTACTTC	CASSEGTSKYEQYF
.	TRBV2	.	TRBJ1-5	TGTGCCAGCAGGGCTGAGGGTTCGAGTAATCAGCCCCAGCATTTT	CASRAEGSSNQPQHF
.	TRBV6-5	.	TRBJ1-2	TGTGCCAGCAGTCCGACAGGCCCGAACTATGGCTACACCTTC	CASSPTGPNYGYTF
.	TRBV19	.	TRBJ2-7	TGTGCCAGTAGTTCCAAGACCGACAGCCCCCAGTACTTC	CASSSKTDSPQYF
.	TRBV19	TRBD1	TRBJ2-7	TGTGCCAGTAGTAGCAGGGGGATCCACGAGCAGTACTTC	CASSSRGIHEQYF
.	TRBV30	.	TRBJ1-2	TGTGCCTGGAGTGGCTACGACGGACAGAGAGCTAACTATGGCTACACCTTC	CAWSGYDGQRANYGYTF
.	TRBV9	.	TRBJ1-4	TGTGCCAGCAGCCGACGCGGACAGCTTAATGAAAAACTGTTTTTT	CASSRRGQLNEKLFF
.	TRBV7-9	TRBD1	TRBJ2-2	TGTGCCAGCAGCTCGTCCCGGGACAGGATTATCGGGGAGCTGTTTTTT	CASSSSRDRIIGELFF
few	TRBV19	.	TRBJ1-6	TGTGCCAGTAGTATTGGAGGGAACAGCCAATCACCCCTCCACTTT	CASSIGGNSQSPLHF
few	TRBV29-1	TRBD2	TRBJ2-3	TGCAGCGTTGAGGCTAGCGGGAGTGCAGATACGCAGTATTTT	CSVEASGSADTQYF